This record concerns one TCR beta chain sequence. Its target is unknown. The CDR3 is made up of 15 amino acids. Trimming took 3 bases from V and 5 from J, leaving 16 bases between them. The germline gives CDR1 LGHNA, CDR2 YNFKEQ. The study ran its PCR with 60 Vbeta and 13 Jbeta primers. Assay used: immunoSEQ multiplex PCR; TCRdb lists only in-frame clones, some missing. The sample shows about 150,000 clones, roughly 79% of them seen only once. This sample was taken from a study of cytomegalovirus exposure and HLA in healthy donors. Study at large: The study placed about four fifths of its approximately 360 genotyped donors in the Caucasian-associated ancestry cluster.

Overall study findings and caveats: The listing of roughly 160 TCR beta chains classed them as cytomegalovirus-associated. TCR beta V- and J-gene trimming was later associated with a missense DCLRE1C variant. TCR sequences were mostly rare, though some public TCRs occurred in many donors.

The material sequenced was PBMCs. The V gene is TRBV4-2, the J gene TRBJ2-5, with D maybe TRBD2 (5 bases). This sequence originates from a woman in her forties in good health and CMV-seropositive. For the CDR3, the DNA is TGTGCCAGCAGCCATGAAACGTCCAGAGGGGAGACCCAGTACTTC. Encoded protein: CASSHETSRGETQYF.